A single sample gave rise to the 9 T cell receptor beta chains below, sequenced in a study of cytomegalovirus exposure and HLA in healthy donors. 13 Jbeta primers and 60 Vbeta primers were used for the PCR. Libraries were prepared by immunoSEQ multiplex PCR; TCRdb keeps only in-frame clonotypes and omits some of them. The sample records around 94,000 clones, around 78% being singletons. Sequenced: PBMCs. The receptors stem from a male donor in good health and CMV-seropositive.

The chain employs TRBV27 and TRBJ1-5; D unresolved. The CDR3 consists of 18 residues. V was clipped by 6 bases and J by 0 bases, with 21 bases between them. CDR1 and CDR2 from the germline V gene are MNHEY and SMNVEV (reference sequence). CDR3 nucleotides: TGTGCCAGCAGCCGAAGCCCTCCCAGAGGCTATAGCAATCAGCCCCAGCATTTT. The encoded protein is CASSRSPPRGYSNQPQHF.

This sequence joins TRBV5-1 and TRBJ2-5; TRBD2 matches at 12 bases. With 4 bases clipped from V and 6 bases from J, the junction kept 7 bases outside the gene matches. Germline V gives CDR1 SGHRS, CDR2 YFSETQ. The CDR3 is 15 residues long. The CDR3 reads CASSTASGGAQTQYF. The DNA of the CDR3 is TGCGCCAGCAGCACCGCTAGCGGGGGGGCCCAGACCCAGTACTTC.

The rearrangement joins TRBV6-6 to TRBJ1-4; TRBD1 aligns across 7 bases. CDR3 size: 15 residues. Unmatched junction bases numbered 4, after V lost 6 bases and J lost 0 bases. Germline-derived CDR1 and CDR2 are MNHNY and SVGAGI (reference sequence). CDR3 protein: CASRWDSATNEKLFF. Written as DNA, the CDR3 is TGTGCCAGCAGATGGGACAGTGCAACTAATGAAAAACTGTTTTTT.

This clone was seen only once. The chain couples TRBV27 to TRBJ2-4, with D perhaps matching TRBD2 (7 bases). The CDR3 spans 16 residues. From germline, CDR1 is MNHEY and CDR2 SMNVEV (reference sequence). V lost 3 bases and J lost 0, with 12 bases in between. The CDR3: CASSFPRGAAKNIQYF. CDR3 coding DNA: TGTGCCAGCAGTTTCCCTCGGGGGGCAGCCAAAAACATTCAGTACTTC.

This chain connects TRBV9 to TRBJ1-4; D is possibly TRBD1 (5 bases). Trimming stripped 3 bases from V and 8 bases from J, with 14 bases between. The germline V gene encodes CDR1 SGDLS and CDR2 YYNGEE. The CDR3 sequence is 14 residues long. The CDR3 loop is CASSEEGFNEKLFF. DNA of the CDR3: TGTGCCAGCAGCGAGGAGGGGTTCAACGAAAAACTGTTTTTT.

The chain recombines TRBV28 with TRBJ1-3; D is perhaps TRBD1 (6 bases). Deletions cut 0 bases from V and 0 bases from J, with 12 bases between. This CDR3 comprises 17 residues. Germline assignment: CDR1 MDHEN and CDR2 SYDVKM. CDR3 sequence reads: CASSLWGAGASGNTIYF. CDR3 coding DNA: TGTGCCAGCAGTTTATGGGGCGCGGGGGCCTCTGGAAACACCATATATTTT.

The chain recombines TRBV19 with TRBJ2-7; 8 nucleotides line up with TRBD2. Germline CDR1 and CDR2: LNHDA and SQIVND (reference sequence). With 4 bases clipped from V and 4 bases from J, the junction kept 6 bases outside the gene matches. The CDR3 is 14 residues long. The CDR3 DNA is TGTGCCAGTAGTAACGGACTAGCTAAATACGAGCAGTACTTC. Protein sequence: CASSNGLAKYEQYF.

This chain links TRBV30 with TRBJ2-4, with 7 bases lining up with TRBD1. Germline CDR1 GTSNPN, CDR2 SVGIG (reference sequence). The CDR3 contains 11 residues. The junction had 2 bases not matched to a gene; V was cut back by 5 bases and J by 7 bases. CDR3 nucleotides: TGTGCCTGGCGGACAGGTAACATTCAGTACTTC. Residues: CAWRTGNIQYF.

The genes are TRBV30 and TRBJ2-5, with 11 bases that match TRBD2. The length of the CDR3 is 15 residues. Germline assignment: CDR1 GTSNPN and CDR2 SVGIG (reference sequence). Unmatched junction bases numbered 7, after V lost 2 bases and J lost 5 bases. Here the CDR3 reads CAWSPRLAGQETQYF. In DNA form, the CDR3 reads TGTGCCTGGAGTCCCCGACTAGCGGGACAGGAGACCCAGTACTTC.